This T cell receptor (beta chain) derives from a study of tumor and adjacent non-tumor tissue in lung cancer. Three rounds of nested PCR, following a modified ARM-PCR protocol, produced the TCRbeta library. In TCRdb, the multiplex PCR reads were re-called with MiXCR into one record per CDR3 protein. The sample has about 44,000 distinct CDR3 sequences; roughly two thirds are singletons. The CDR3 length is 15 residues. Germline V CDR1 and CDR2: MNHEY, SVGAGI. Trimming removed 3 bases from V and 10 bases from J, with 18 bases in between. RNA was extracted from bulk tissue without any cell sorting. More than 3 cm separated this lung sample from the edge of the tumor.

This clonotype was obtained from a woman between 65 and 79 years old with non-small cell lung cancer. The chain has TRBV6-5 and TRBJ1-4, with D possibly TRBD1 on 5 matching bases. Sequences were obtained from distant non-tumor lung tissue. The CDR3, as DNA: TGTGCCAGCAGTTATTCGGGGCTTAAGCAAGGAAAACTGTTTTTT. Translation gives CASSYSGLKQGKLFF.